This is a list of T cell receptor beta chains from one sample in a study of Tregs in tolerant kidney transplant recipients. This table comes from immunoSEQ multiplex PCR, and its TCRdb copy is limited to in-frame clones, with some not included. The profile covers roughly 99,000 clones, with 93% appearing a single time and approximately 0.5% taken by the ten largest. The material sequenced was CD4+ T cells from blood, taken before the transplant. The receptors come from a human donor who received a combined kidney and bone marrow transplant. Both conserved end residues are part of each CDR3.

TRBJ1-2	TRBV27	CASRTAGTGGYGYTF
TRBJ2-7	TRBV19	CASSIVGQQGPGGLYF
TRBJ2-1	TRBV5-1	CASSLAGGGYNEQFF
TRBJ2-2	TRBV7-6	CASSRQGARTGELFF
TRBJ2-3	TRBV5-1	CASSSQPGTDTQYF
TRBJ2-3	TRBV7-2	CASSSTGLGADTQYF
TRBJ2-1	TRBV6-6	CASRIRTGVNEQFF
TRBJ2-2	TRBV27	CASSSGPTGELFF
TRBJ2-1	TRBV9	CASSPSGVYNEQFF
TRBJ2-1	TRBV7-9	CASSLAGTDNEQFF
TRBJ2-5	TRBV6-1	CASSGPDRWQGEETQYF
TRBJ2-1	TRBV5-1	CASSLGRNNEQFF
TRBJ2-1	TRBV28	CASSAISDGSGNDEQFF
TRBJ1-2	TRBV7-3	CASSSDRVTGYTF
TRBJ1-4	TRBV11-3	CASSLNGLAGEKLFF
TRBJ2-1	TRBV7-2	CASSPWGGSSYNEQFF
TRBJ2-7	TRBV5-1	CASSFSRQSGSISYEQYF
TRBJ1-6	TRBV5-6	CASSLVSGDSPLHF
TRBJ2-7	TRBV30	CAWLTGAAYEQYF
TRBJ2-5	TRBV5-1	CASSLGAEETQYF
TRBJ2-1	TRBV18	CASSPGTSGGPEQFF
TRBJ1-6	TRBV19	CASSMVNENSPLHF
TRBJ2-7	TRBV7-2	CASSEDIGSSYEQYF
TRBJ2-5	TRBV28	CASSLLGDRQGETQYF
TRBJ2-3	TRBV10-3	CASTTSGDGTDTQYF
TRBJ2-3	TRBV5-1	CASSWTSSTDTQYF
TRBJ1-2	TRBV7-3	CASSPGPGDYGYTF
TRBJ2-1	TRBV11-2	CASSPGVATEQFF
TRBJ1-4	TRBV27	CASSFVSQEKLFF
TRBJ2-7	TRBV7-9	CASTLRAGGGEQYF
TRBJ2-7	TRBV10-3	CAINDRDSFEQYF
TRBJ2-2	TRBV6-5	CASSRTSGNTGELFF
TRBJ2-2	TRBV29-1	CSVSGPTGELFF
TRBJ1-2	TRBV19	CASRDRGRGSYGYTF
TRBJ2-1	TRBV27	CASRLPGGDEQFF
TRBJ2-1	TRBV30	CAWNPRRRGLAPGNEQFF
TRBJ2-5	TRBV5-1	CASNPTGVGETQYF
TRBJ2-3	TRBV28	CALSEGSTDTQYF
TRBJ1-2	TRBV5-1	CASSSDTGNYGYTF
.	TRBV21-1	CASSRDGRVPYEQYF